The 5 T cell receptor beta chains in this list originate from one sample, sequenced in a study of CD8 T cells in ankylosing spondylitis. One entry per CDR3 protein, called by TCRdb with MiXCR from the 5' RACE reads. The sample yields some 140,000 distinct CDR3 sequences, roughly 8.8% seen once. Sequenced sample: synovial fluid, either unsorted or a sorted T cell fraction (not recorded which). These receptors were collected from a male donor with ankylosing spondylitis.

J is TRBJ2-1 and V is TRBV5-4; D tentatively reads TRBD1 or TRBD2 (5 bases each). The CDR3 spans 13 residues. The germline CDR1 and CDR2 sequences are SGHNT and YYREEE (reference sequence). Trimming pared 2 bases from V and 6 bases from J, leaving 9 bases between. CDR3 sequence reads: CASSFPGPNEQFF. DNA of the CDR3: TGTGCCAGCAGCTTCCCGGGACCCAATGAGCAGTTCTTC.

This clonotype was observed a few times. The chain combines TRBV6-2 or TRBV6-3 with TRBJ2-5; no clear D. This CDR3 is 17 amino acids long. V lost 5 bases and J lost 5, with 24 bases in between. The V gene's germline CDR1 is MNHEY and CDR2 SVGEGT. The CDR3 bases are TGTGCCAGCAGTCTCCATACATCCTGGGGAACGGCCGAGACCCAGTACTTC. Amino acid sequence: CASSLHTSWGTAETQYF.

This rearrangement joins TRBV5-6 to TRBJ2-5; 8 nucleotides match TRBD2. The trim removed 1 base at V and 5 bases at J, leaving 7 bases unmatched. The CDR3 runs 15 residues. Germline lookup yields CDR1 SGHDT and CDR2 YYEEEE. This CDR3 reads CASSLHGGVLETQYF. CDR3 nucleotide sequence: TGTGCCAGCAGCTTGCACGGGGGGGTGCTGGAGACCCAGTACTTC.

This sequence joins TRBV12-3 or TRBV12-4 and TRBJ2-2; 9 positions match TRBD2. The CDR3 has 15 residues. The junction had 2 bases not matched to a gene; V was cut back by 3 bases and J by 3 bases. The CDR3 protein is CASSFGTSYTGELFF. The DNA of the CDR3 is TGTGCCAGCAGTTTCGGGACTAGCTACACCGGGGAGCTGTTTTTT.

The table lists this clonotype with many counts. The chain links TRBV7-2 to TRBJ2-3; 13 nucleotides align to TRBD2. Germline CDR1 reads SGHTA; CDR2 reads FQGNSA. Germline trimming cut 4 bases from V and 6 bases from J; bases unmatched to any gene: 10. The CDR3 extends over 17 amino acids. In nucleotides, the CDR3 is TGTGCCAGCAGCTCAACCTACGCACTAGCGGGAGGGGATACGCAGTATTTT. It is translated as CASSSTYALAGGDTQYF.